These 29 T cell receptor beta chains came from one sample sequenced in a study of blood T cell repertoires in COVID-19. Clones were read by immunoSEQ multiplex PCR, and TCRdb kept only the in-frame ones, dropping some. The table includes about 230,000 clones, over 65% detected once. The source material was peripheral blood. Every receptor here comes from a woman in her 70s with active or convalescent COVID-19.

The genes are TRBV2 and TRBJ2-7; perhaps TRBD2 as D (7 bases). The germline V gene has CDR1 SNHLY and CDR2 FYNNEI. CDR3 length: 12 amino acids. The CDR3 DNA is TGTGCTTCGGGGGGCGAGGGGTGGGAGCAGTACTTC. This codes for CASGGEGWEQYF.

This rearrangement joins TRBV14 to TRBJ1-6; the match to TRBD1 covers 8 bases. Per germline, CDR1 SGHDN and CDR2 FVKESK. This CDR3 has 15 amino acids. V trimming: 5 bases; J trimming: 8 bases; junction bases outside the gene matches: 8. This CDR3 is CASSTLDRGYSPLHF. The CDR3 bases are TGTGCCAGCAGCACCCTCGACAGGGGATATTCACCCCTCCACTTT.

This chain links TRBV27 with TRBJ1-3; TRBD1 might be the D (6 bases). Trimming cost V 6 bases and J 7 bases, with 16 bases left between them. From germline, CDR1 is MNHEY and CDR2 SMNVEV (reference sequence). The CDR3 has 14 residues. This CDR3 is CASSPLGQTNTIYF. The CDR3 DNA reads as TGTGCCAGCAGCCCGCTCGGACAGACCAACACCATATATTTT.

This clone has just one count. This sequence joins TRBV30 and TRBJ2-4; the D is unclear. CDR3 length: 12 amino acids. Germline V gives CDR1 GTSNPN, CDR2 SVGIG (reference sequence). Trimming took off 5 bases at V and 6 bases at J, with 11 bases between the two ends. The CDR3: CAWGPLGNIQYF. The CDR3 DNA is TGTGCCTGGGGCCCCCTCGGAAACATTCAGTACTTC.

The V call is TRBV20-1, the J call TRBJ1-4, with D unresolved. Germline CDR1 reads DFQATT; CDR2 reads SNEGSKA (reference sequence). The CDR3 spans 14 residues. The ends were cut back, 3 bases at V and 8 bases at J, with 16 bases in the middle. The CDR3 nucleotides are TGCAGTGCTAGTTTGTCCGGAACGGGGGAAAAACTGTTTTTT. Translating it yields CSASLSGTGEKLFF.

The chain joins TRBV7-2 to TRBJ1-1, with D tentatively TRBD1 (6 bases). V shed 2 bases and J shed 1 base, with 17 bases lying between them. The length of the CDR3 is 17 residues. Germline values: CDR1 SGHTA, CDR2 FQGNSA. CDR3 coding DNA: TGTGCCAGCAGCTTATTTAGTTGGGGGCCGCAGAACACTGAAGCTTTCTTT. As protein: CASSLFSWGPQNTEAFF.

The rearrangement uses TRBV4-1 and TRBJ2-2; 9 bases align to TRBD1. J lost 5 bases, V lost 4 bases, and 5 bases had no gene match. Per germline, CDR1 MGHRA and CDR2 YSYEKL. The CDR3 sequence is 15 residues long. In DNA, the CDR3 is TGCGCCAGCAGCCCACGACAGGGGGGTACCGGGGAGCTGTTTTTT. It translates to CASSPRQGGTGELFF.

The sample holds a few counts of this clone. The V and J genes are TRBV7-2 and TRBJ2-1; 9 bases align to TRBD2. Germline V gene lookup returns CDR1 SGHTA and CDR2 FQGNSA. With V trimmed by 0 bases and J by 0 bases, 6 bases remained unmatched. This CDR3 region has 18 residues. Here the CDR3 DNA reads TGTGCCAGCAGCTTAGCGCCTCTAGCGGGGAGCTCCTACAATGAGCAGTTCTTC. It codes for CASSLAPLAGSSYNEQFF.

This clone came up a few times. The V call is TRBV19, the J call TRBJ1-1; possible D gene TRBD1, 5 bases. Per the germline V gene, CDR1 is LNHDA and CDR2 is SQIVND (reference sequence). This CDR3 is built from 14 residues. The ends were cut back, 3 bases at V and 3 bases at J, with 11 bases in the middle. The CDR3 loop is CASSIGEGYTEAFF. The CDR3 DNA reads TGTGCCAGTAGTATTGGGGAGGGGTACACTGAAGCTTTCTTT. Variable domain in full (rest from reference TRBV19 and TRBJ1-1): DGGITQSPKYLFRKEGQNVTLSCEQNLNHDAMYWYRQDPGQGLRLIYYSQIVNDFQKGDIAEGYSVSREKKESFPLTVTSAQKNPTAFYLCASSIGEGYTEAFFGQGTRLTVV.

This clone was counted a single time. The chain is built from TRBV15 and TRBJ2-7; D is uncertain. The V gene lost 3 bases and the J gene lost 2 bases, with 11 bases spanning the gap. The CDR3 sequence is 14 residues long. Germline CDR1 is LNHNV and CDR2 is YYDKDF (reference sequence). Here the CDR3 DNA reads TGTGCCACCAGCAGGGAACCTCTAGCCTACGAGCAGTACTTC. Its protein product is CATSREPLAYEQYF.

The rearrangement uses TRBV7-2 and TRBJ2-1, with D possibly being TRBD1 (5 bases). This CDR3 is built from 14 residues. Germline lookup yields CDR1 SGHTA and CDR2 FQGNSA. Trimming stripped 5 bases from V and 3 bases from J, with 11 bases between. The CDR3 region is CASSARQIYNEQFF. The CDR3 nucleotides are TGTGCCAGCAGCGCAAGACAGATCTACAATGAGCAGTTCTTC.

The chain couples TRBV24-1 to TRBJ2-7; D remains unclear. This CDR3 spans 11 amino acids. Germline V CDR1 and CDR2: KGHDR, SFDVKD. The germline V and J ends were trimmed by 5 bases and 5 bases, with 6 bases remaining between them. The CDR3 region has the DNA TGTGCCACCAGTGCTAGTCACGAGCAGTACTTC. This translates into CATSASHEQYF.

This clone was observed once. The genes are TRBV5-6 and TRBJ1-4; 10 bases line up with TRBD1. The V gene end was trimmed by 5 bases and the J gene end by 3 bases; junction bases not matched to a gene: 7. The CDR3 contains 16 residues. Germline CDR1 SGHDT, CDR2 YYEEEE. CDR3 in DNA: TGTGCCAGCAGGCGACAGGGGGCCGCGGCTAATGAAAAACTGTTTTTT. Amino acids: CASRRQGAAANEKLFF. Full variable domain (outside the CDR3, taken from reference TRBV5-6 and TRBJ1-4): DAGVTQSPTHLIKTRGQQVTLRCSPKSGHDTVSWYQQALGQGPQFIFQYYEEEERQRGNFPDRFSGHQFPNYSSELNVNALLLGDSALYLCASRRQGAAANEKLFFGSGTQLSVL.

V usage is TRBV18 and J usage is TRBJ2-1; a possible D gene is TRBD2 (5 bases). Germline V gives CDR1 KGHSH, CDR2 LQKENI. There are 16 residues in the CDR3. V dropped 0 bases and J dropped 3 bases, with 12 bases sitting between them. The CDR3 spells CASSPPGGPGYNEQFF. The CDR3 nucleotides read TGTGCCAGCTCACCACCCGGCGGGCCCGGCTACAATGAGCAGTTCTTC.

The CDR3 loop is CASSRSSYEQYF. CDR3 bases: TGTGCCAGCAGCAGATCCTCCTACGAGCAGTACTTC. This chain joins TRBV6-5 and TRBJ2-7; D gene uncertain. V lost 6 bases, J lost 0 bases, and 6 bases lay in between. The CDR3 is 12 residues long. Looked up from germline, CDR1 is MNHEY and CDR2 is SVGAGI.

V usage is TRBV7-9 and J usage is TRBJ2-1; 7 bases are shared with TRBD1. With 5 bases clipped from V and 8 bases from J, the junction kept 9 bases outside the gene matches. There are 14 residues in the CDR3. Germline CDR1 and CDR2: SEHNR and FQNEAQ (reference sequence). As DNA, the CDR3 is TGTGCCAGCAGCAGGGTGACAGGGTTGGATGAGCAGTTCTTC. Its protein product is CASSRVTGLDEQFF.

The rearrangement uses TRBV5-6 and TRBJ2-2; no clear D. The ends were cut back, 1 base at V and 2 bases at J, with 6 bases in the middle. Germline CDR1 reads SGHDT; CDR2 reads YYEEEE. The CDR3 sequence is 14 residues long. This CDR3 reads CASSLNGNTGELFF. DNA of the CDR3: TGTGCCAGCAGCTTGAACGGTAACACCGGGGAGCTGTTTTTT.

This clone was observed a handful of times. The chain joins TRBV2 to TRBJ2-3; a weak D match, TRBD1 (6 bases). CDR3 length: 15 amino acids. Trimming cost V 8 bases and J 5 bases, with 20 bases left between them. The germline gives CDR1 SNHLY, CDR2 FYNNEI. As DNA, the CDR3 is TGTGCCAGCGTGCAATCGGGACACGGGATAGATACGCAGTATTTT. Its translation: CASVQSGHGIDTQYF.

This clone was recorded once. The rearrangement joins TRBV5-4 to TRBJ1-2; D is undetermined. The CDR3 totals 14 residues. Trimming stripped 0 bases from V and 4 bases from J, with 10 bases between. Germline V gene data show CDR1 as SGHNT and CDR2 as YYREEE (reference sequence). CDR3 in amino acids: CASSLGNTVYGYTF. As DNA, the CDR3 is TGTGCCAGCAGCTTGGGTAACACCGTCTATGGCTACACCTTC.

The table lists this clone with a few counts. This rearrangement joins TRBV3-1 (or the pseudogene TRBV3-2) to TRBJ1-6; D is possibly TRBD1 (6 bases). CDR3 length equals 15 residues. V was pared by 2 bases and J by 7 bases, with 12 bases between. Per germline, CDR1 LGHDT and CDR2 YNNKEL (reference sequence). DNA for the CDR3: TGTGCCAGCAGCCAACTCGACAGGCAGAATTCACCCCTCCACTTT. Translating gives CASSQLDRQNSPLHF.

The rearrangement uses TRBV7-2 and TRBJ2-7; D is possibly TRBD2 (5 bases). Germline CDR1 and CDR2: SGHTA and FQGNSA. The V gene lost 5 bases and the J gene lost 6 bases, with 11 bases spanning the gap. This CDR3 contains 12 residues. CDR3: CASSGGLVEQYF. CDR3 bases: TGTGCCAGCAGCGGAGGACTGGTCGAGCAGTACTTC.

V usage is TRBV5-4 and J usage is TRBJ2-1; possible D gene TRBD2, 6 bases. V lost 1 base and J lost 0, with 14 bases in between. Germline V gene data show CDR1 as SGHNT and CDR2 as YYREEE (reference sequence). This CDR3 spans 17 amino acids. Here the CDR3 DNA reads TGTGCCAGCAGCTTGAAGGCTAGCGCCAACTCCTACAATGAGCAGTTCTTC. It encodes CASSLKASANSYNEQFF.

The chain uses TRBV5-1 and TRBJ1-2, with TRBD1 matching 11 bases. V lost 0 bases to trimming and J lost 4 bases; unmatched junction nucleotides: 5. From germline, CDR1 is SGHRS and CDR2 YFSETQ. CDR3 length: 16 residues. The CDR3 protein is CASSLVGQGVIYGYTF. The DNA for the CDR3 is TGCGCCAGCAGCTTGGTGGGACAGGGGGTAATCTATGGCTACACCTTC.

This rearrangement joins TRBV11-2 to TRBJ2-5; 13 bases align to TRBD2. Germline V gene data show CDR1 as SGHAT and CDR2 as FQNNGV. This CDR3 spans 18 amino acids. The trim removed 5 bases at V and 2 bases at J, leaving 11 bases unmatched. DNA for the CDR3: TGTGCCAGCAGCCTATCTCTCCCGGGACTAGCGGGACAAGAGACCCAGTACTTC. Its protein is CASSLSLPGLAGQETQYF.

The chain combines TRBV6-2 or TRBV6-3 with TRBJ1-2; D perhaps matches TRBD1 (6 bases). This CDR3 contains 16 residues. Germline CDR1 and CDR2: MNHEY and SVGEGT. Trimming left V 6 bases short and J 3 bases short, with 20 bases between. Here the CDR3 reads CASSPYREGIHYGYTF. CDR3 DNA sequence: TGTGCCAGCAGCCCTTACAGGGAGGGCATTCACTATGGCTACACCTTC.

The chain combines TRBV28 with TRBJ2-3, with 10 bases identical to TRBD1. The CDR3 spans 14 residues. Germline-derived CDR1 and CDR2 are MDHEN and SYDVKM. The V gene end was trimmed by 6 bases and the J gene end by 4 bases; junction bases not matched to a gene: 4. The chain's CDR3 is CASRDRGGPDTQYF. Written as DNA, the CDR3 is TGTGCCAGCAGGGACAGGGGGGGACCAGATACGCAGTATTTT.

V and J are TRBV3-1 (or the pseudogene TRBV3-2) and TRBJ1-6; D not resolved. The CDR3 length is 19 residues. Germline-derived CDR1 and CDR2 are LGHDT and YNNKEL (reference sequence). Trimming pared 1 base from V and 2 bases from J, leaving 18 bases between. The CDR3 here is CASSQVGIGESTYNSPLHF. CDR3 sequence (DNA): TGTGCCAGCAGCCAAGTCGGTATCGGGGAAAGTACCTATAATTCACCCCTCCACTTT.

V gene TRBV6-1 combines with J gene TRBJ2-2; 10 nucleotides match TRBD2. The V segment lost 4 bases and the J segment 6 bases; nucleotides outside the gene matches: 11. The CDR3 extends over 17 amino acids. The germline V gene encodes CDR1 MNHNS and CDR2 SASEGT. The CDR3 spells CASSGPLAGVVAGELFF. The CDR3 bases are TGTGCCAGCAGTGGACCCCTAGCGGGAGTAGTGGCCGGGGAGCTGTTTTTT.

As regards this clone: Germline and junction disagree at one end, which may indicate a read error. The chain uses TRBV27 and TRBJ1-1, with D possibly TRBD1 on 5 matching bases. The CDR3 sequence is 14 residues long. Per the germline V gene, CDR1 is MNHEY and CDR2 is SMNVEV (reference sequence). This CDR3 reads CASSFRGGQGGREF. DNA for the CDR3: TGTGCCAGCAGTTTTCGGGGCGGGCAGGGAGGTCGGGAATTT.